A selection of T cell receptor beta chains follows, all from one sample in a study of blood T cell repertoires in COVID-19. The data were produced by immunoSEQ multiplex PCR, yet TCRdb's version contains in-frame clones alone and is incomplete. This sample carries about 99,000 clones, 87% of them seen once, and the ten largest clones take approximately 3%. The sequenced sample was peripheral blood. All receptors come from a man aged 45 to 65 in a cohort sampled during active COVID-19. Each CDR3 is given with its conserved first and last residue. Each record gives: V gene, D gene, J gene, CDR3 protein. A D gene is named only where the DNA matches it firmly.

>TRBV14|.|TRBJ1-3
CASSPLAGNTIYF
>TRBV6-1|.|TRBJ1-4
CASSEMGYRTNEKLFF
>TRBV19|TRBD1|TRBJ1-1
CASSIDGTANTEAFF
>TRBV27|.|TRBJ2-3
CASGLPTAYTDTQYF
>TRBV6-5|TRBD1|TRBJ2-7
CASSRQGAHEQYF
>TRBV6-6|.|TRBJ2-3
CASKGEPYTDTQYF
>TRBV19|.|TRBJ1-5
CASSIAGRGSNQPQHF
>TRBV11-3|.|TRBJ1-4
CASSGVGWAGDREKLFF
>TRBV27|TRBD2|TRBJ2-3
CASSSQLLAGGQDTQYF
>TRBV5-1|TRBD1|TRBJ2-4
CASSGGQRTNIQYF
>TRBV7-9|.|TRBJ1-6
CASRRQSNSYNSPLHF
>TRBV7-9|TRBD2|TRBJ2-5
CASSLGGTSGDTKTQYF
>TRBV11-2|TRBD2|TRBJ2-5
CASSLGLRGQETQYF
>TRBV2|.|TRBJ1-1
CASSKILTENSEAFF
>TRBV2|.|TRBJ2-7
CASSGTYYEQYF
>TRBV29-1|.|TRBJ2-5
CSVEDRRTPGTQYF
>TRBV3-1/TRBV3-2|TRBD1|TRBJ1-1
CASSQQGGRNTEAFF
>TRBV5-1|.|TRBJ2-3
CASSYRLTGDTDTQYF
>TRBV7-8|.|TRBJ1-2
CASSRDTEYYGYTF
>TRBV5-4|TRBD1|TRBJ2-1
CASSATGTGVNNEQFF
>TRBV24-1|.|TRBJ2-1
CATSGAGSNEQFF
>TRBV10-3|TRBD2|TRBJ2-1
CAISEWTSGANEQFF
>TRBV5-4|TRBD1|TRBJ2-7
CASSLDPGQGGSSYEQYF
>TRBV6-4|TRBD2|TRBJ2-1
CASSPRSRGVLGEQFF
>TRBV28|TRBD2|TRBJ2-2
CASSWSGRAGELFF
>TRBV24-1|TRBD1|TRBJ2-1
CATSEQGDPNNEQFF
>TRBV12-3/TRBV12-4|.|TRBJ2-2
CASSLAATGELFF
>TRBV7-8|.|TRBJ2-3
CASGLQGPAADTQYF
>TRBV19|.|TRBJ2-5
CASSIRTDGQTQYF
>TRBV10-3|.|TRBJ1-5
CAISERDLMGQPQHF
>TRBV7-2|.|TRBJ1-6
CASSLMEGSPLHF
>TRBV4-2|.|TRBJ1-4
CASSLRGPGRSELFF
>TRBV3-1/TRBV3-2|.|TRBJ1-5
CASSQAAGREQPQHF
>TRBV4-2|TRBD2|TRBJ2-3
CASSRRRGGAGTDTQYF
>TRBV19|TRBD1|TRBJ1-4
CASSALTGVNEKLFF
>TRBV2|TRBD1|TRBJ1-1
CASREQGVENTEAFF
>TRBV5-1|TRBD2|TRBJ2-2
CASSLTSVYTGELFF
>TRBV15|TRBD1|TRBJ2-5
CATSRVLRGQGAGETQYF
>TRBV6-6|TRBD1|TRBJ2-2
CASTRTGETGELFF
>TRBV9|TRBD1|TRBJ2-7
CASSVAGTEEQYF
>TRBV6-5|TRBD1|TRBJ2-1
CASTPLGQAYNEQFF
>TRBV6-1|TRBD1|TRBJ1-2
CASSEAGQDGYTF
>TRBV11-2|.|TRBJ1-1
CASSLERGNTEAFF
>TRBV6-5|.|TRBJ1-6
CASSSLTPGNSPLHF
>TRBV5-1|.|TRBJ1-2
CASSPVVRELYGYTF
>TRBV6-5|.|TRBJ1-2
CASSSLGVTARGYTF
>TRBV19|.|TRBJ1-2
CASSPRAGNGYTF
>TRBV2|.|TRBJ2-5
CASSGGFGQQETQYF
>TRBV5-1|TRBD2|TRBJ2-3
CASSLETAGAGGTQYF